This T cell receptor beta chain comes out of a study of control samples from healthy donors and cancer patients. The table came from immunoSEQ multiplex PCR; TCRdb's copy has only in-frame clones and leaves some out. Here the sample spans about 93,000 clones, around 89% being singletons. The V end was cut by 3 bases, the J end by 3 bases, with 21 bases between. The length of the CDR3 is 17 residues. In germline, CDR1 is LNHDA, CDR2 SQIVND (reference sequence). Only a few counts were recorded for this clone. This TCR was recovered from a woman in her seventies in good health. Sequencing input: blood. V and J are TRBV19 and TRBJ2-7, with a tentative D call TRBD2 (7 bases). The CDR3 reads CASSIGGRNGQYYEQYF. The CDR3 DNA is TGTGCCAGTAGTATCGGGGGGAGAAACGGACAGTACTACGAGCAGTACTTC.